This T cell receptor (beta chain) stems from a study of blood T cell repertoires in COVID-19. Study as a whole: Samples taken during acute and convalescent COVID-19 were collected in the United States, Italy and Spain. PBMCs, B-cell-depleted T cells, or T cells provided the cDNA or gDNA that made up the material.

Generated by immunoSEQ multiplex PCR, the TCRdb table keeps only in-frame clones and is missing some. The sample lists about 160,000 clones, approximately 90% occurring once. Germline V gene sequence: CDR1 SGHVS, CDR2 FNYEAQ. CDR3 length: 17 residues. Trimming took off 2 bases at V and 0 bases at J, with 14 bases between the two ends. This TCR derives from a man between 18 and 29 years old with acute or convalescent COVID-19. Sequenced input: peripheral blood. This chain connects TRBV7-6 to TRBJ2-1, with no clear D. CDR3 in amino acids: CASSLFTSAVSYNEQFF. CDR3 bases: TGTGCCAGCAGCTTATTCACGAGTGCCGTCTCCTACAATGAGCAGTTCTTC.